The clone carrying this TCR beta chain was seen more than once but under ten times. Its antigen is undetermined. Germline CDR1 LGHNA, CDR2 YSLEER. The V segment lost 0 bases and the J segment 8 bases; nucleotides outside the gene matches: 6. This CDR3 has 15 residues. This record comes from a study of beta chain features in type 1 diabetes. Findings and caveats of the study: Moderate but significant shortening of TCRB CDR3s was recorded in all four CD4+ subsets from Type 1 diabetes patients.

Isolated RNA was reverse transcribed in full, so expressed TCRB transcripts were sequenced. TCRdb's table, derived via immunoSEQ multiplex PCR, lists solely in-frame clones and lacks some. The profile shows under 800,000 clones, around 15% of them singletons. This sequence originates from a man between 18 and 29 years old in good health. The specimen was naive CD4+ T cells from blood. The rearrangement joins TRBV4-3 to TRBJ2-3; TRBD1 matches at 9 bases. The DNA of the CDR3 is TGCGCCAGCAGCCAAGACCGCGGGACAGGGATTACGCAGTATTTT. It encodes CASSQDRGTGITQYF.